What follows is one T cell receptor (beta chain) and its context. The data stem from a study of shared clonotypes between healthy human individuals. Positively selected for CCR7, the CD45RO-negative cells used as naive CD8 cells excluded terminally differentiated effector memory CD45RA+ cells. Sequencing was performed with immunoSEQ multiplex PCR; in TCRdb, only in-frame clones are kept and a portion is missing. This table holds 650,000 to 800,000 clones, around 92% found once. This clonotype was obtained from a man younger than 40 in good health. Sequenced material: naive CD8+ T cells sorted from blood.

The CDR3 region is CASSIGFRGQLNTGELFF. CDR3 nucleotide sequence: TGTGCCAGTAGTATAGGGTTTCGGGGACAGCTGAACACCGGGGAGCTGTTTTTT. The chain links TRBV19 to TRBJ2-2, with 7 nucleotides matching TRBD1. The germline V gene has CDR1 LNHDA and CDR2 SQIVND (reference sequence). The V segment lost 1 base and the J segment 1 base; nucleotides outside the gene matches: 9. The CDR3 length is 18 residues.